This is a list of T cell receptor beta chains from one sample in a study of regulatory T cells after allogeneic stem cell transplantation. TCRdb used MiXCR to reprocess the 5' RACE reads, holding one entry per CDR3 protein. The repertoire holds fewer than 5,500 distinct CDR3 sequences, with around 97% as singletons. Sample: sorted CD4+ T cells from blood (whether regulatory or conventional is not recorded), taken 30 days after allogeneic stem cell transplant. The receptors shown here come from a human patient who had an allogeneic stem cell transplant, so the T cells may come from the graft donor. The conserved cysteine and the conserved F or W are not part of the CDR3 here. Each record gives: V gene, J gene, CDR3 protein.

TRBV20-1,TRBJ1-5,SASWGMGNQPQH
TRBV2,TRBJ2-3,ASSTHSAETQY
TRBV20-1,TRBJ2-5,SASPTSGDRETQY
TRBV20-1,.,SSTPTSGGQDAYT
TRBV5-1,TRBJ1-2,ASSLGGATENGYT
TRBV5-1,TRBJ1-4,ASSSGASNEQLF
TRBV9,TRBJ1-3,ASSPGGFVNTIY
TRBV20-1,TRBJ2-7,SAEGPGQFYEQY
TRBV6-2/TRBV6-3,TRBJ2-1,ASSLTGMITDPF
TRBV20-1,TRBJ1-5,SDRGPLTKGPQH
TRBV6-5,.,ASSARGGEETQY
TRBV7-2,TRBJ1-4,ASSLSAVAATNEQLF
TRBV3-1,TRBJ2-1,ACRQYYNEQF
TRBV4-1,TRBJ1-2,ASSPQLDINYSYT
TRBV5-1,TRBJ2-5,ARSWTGLETQY
TRBV20-1,.,YSTPTSGDQETQF
TRBV5-1,TRBJ1-2,ASGLQGGNYDYT
TRBV29-1,TRBJ2-1,SARARLGKYYDEQF
TRBV7-2,TRBJ2-2,ASIQRGGHTGELV
TRBV7-3,TRBJ2-6,ASSVGAMGAGANVQT
TRBV6-5,TRBJ2-1,ASRTLGGGPDEQF
TRBV5-1,TRBJ2-7,AISLLAGSMYDQY
TRBV5-5,TRBJ2-1,ASSLVPRCPYNDQF
TRBV7-8,TRBJ1-1,ASSTPNKGNEAF
TRBV3-1,TRBJ2-1,GGSQDDNEQF
TRBV5-1,TRBJ2-7,ASSLLAGSRNEQY
TRBV20-1,TRBJ1-1,NDSGQGGAY
TRBV6-5,TRBJ2-4,TSSEGRTNMQY
TRBV7-2,TRBJ1-4,ASSTGTSKKKQF
TRBV5-1,TRBJ2-7,ASSVLAGNIYEQY
TRBV20-1,TRBJ1-5,GARRPRSTGHQH
TRBV24-1,.,ASSEGAGSKQPQY